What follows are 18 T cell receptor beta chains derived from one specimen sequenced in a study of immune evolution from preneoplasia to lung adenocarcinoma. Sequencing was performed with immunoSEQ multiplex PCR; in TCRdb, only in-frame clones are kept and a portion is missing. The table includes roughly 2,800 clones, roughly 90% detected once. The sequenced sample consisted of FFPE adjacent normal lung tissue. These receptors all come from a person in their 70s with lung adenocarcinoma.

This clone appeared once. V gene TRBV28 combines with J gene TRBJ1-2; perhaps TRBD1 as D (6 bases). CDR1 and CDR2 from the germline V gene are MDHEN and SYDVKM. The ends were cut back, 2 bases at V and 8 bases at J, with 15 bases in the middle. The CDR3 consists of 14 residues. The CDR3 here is CASSLSLEGEGYTF. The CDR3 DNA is TGTGCCAGCAGTTTAAGTCTTGAGGGGGAGGGCTACACCTTC.

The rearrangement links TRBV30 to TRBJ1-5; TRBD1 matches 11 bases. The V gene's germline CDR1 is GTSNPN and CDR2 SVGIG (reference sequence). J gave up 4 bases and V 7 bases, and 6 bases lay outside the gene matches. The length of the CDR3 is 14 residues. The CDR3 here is CASSGTGGNQPQHF. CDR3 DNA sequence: TGTGCCTCGAGCGGGACAGGGGGTAATCAGCCCCAGCATTTT.

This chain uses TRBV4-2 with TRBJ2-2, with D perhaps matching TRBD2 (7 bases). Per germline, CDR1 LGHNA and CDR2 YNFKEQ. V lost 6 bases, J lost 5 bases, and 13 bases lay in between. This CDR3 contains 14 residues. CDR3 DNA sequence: TGTGCCAGCAGGGGGGGGGCAGAAACCGGGGAGCTGTTTTTT. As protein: CASRGGAETGELFF.

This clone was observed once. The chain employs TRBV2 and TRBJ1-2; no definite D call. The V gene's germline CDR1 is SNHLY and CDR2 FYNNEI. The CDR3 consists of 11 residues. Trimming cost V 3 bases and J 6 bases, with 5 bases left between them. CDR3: CASSDSDGYTF. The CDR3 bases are TGTGCCAGCAGTGATTCTGATGGCTACACCTTC.

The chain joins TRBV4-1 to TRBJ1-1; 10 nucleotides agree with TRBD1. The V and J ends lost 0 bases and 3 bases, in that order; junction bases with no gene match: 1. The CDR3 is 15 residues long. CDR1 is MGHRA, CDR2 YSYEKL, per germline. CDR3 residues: CASSQEGTGDTEAFF. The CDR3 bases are TGCGCCAGCAGCCAAGAAGGGACAGGGGACACTGAAGCTTTCTTT.

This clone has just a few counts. CDR3 sequence reads: CAWGLADYEQYF. CDR3 bases: TGTGCCTGGGGACTAGCTGACTACGAGCAGTACTTC. The rearrangement joins TRBV30 to TRBJ2-7; TRBD2 agrees at 8 bases. Germline loops: CDR1 GTSNPN, CDR2 SVGIG (reference sequence). CDR3 length equals 12 residues. V dropped 5 bases and J dropped 3; count of bases not matched to a gene: 3.

CDR3 nucleotides: TGCAGCGTTGAATCCGACAGGGGGCGATCAGAGACCCAGTACTTC. It yields the protein CSVESDRGRSETQYF. The chain has TRBV29-1 and TRBJ2-5; 10 bases agree with TRBD1. Per germline, CDR1 SQVTM and CDR2 ANQGSEA. V trimming: 2 bases; J trimming: 4 bases; junction bases outside the gene matches: 7. This CDR3 has 15 residues.

The DNA for the CDR3 is TGTGCCAGCAGTGGCGACAGTCTGAACACTGAAGCTTTCTTT. This sequence encodes CASSGDSLNTEAFF. The V call is TRBV2, the J call TRBJ1-1; maybe TRBD1 (5 bases). Germline CDR1 is SNHLY and CDR2 is FYNNEI. V was clipped by 4 bases and J by 0 bases, with 9 bases between them. CDR3 length: 14 residues.

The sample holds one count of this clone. Written as DNA, the CDR3 is TGTGCCAGCAGCGACGGACATGCCGGGGGTGAAAAACTGTTTTTT. Residues: CASSDGHAGGEKLFF. The rearrangement uses TRBV9 and TRBJ1-4; tentatively, D is TRBD1 (5 bases). The V and J ends lost 3 bases and 7 bases respectively, with 16 bases between them. Germline CDR1 and CDR2: SGDLS and YYNGEE. The CDR3 runs to 15 residues.

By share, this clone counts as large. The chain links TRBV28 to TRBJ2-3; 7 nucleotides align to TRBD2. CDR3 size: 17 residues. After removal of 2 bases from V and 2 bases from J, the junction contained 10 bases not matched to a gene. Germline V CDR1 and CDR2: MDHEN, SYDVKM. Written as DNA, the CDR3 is TGTGCCAGCAGTTTAGAAGAGGTGGGGGGGGACACAGATACGCAGTATTTT. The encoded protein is CASSLEEVGGDTDTQYF.

CDR3: CASSTMNRAGNTIYF. The DNA of the CDR3 is TGTGCCAGCAGTACTATGAACAGGGCTGGAAACACCATATATTTT. The chain uses TRBV28 and TRBJ1-3; D is possibly TRBD1 (6 bases). This CDR3 region has 15 residues. V was cut by 5 bases and J by 2 bases, with 13 bases left in between. Germline V lookup: CDR1 MDHEN, CDR2 SYDVKM.

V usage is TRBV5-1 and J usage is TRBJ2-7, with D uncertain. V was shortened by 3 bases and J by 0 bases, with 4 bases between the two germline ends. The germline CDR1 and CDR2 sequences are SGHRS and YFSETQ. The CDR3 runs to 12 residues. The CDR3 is CASSSSSYEQYF. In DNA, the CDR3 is TGCGCCAGCAGCTCGAGCTCCTACGAGCAGTACTTC. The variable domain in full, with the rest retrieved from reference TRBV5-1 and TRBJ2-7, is KAGVTQTPRYLIKTRGQQVTLSCSPISGHRSVSWYQQTPGQGLQFLFEYFSETQRNKGNFPGRFSGRQFSNSRSEMNVSTLELGDSALYLCASSSSSYEQYFGPGTRLTVT.

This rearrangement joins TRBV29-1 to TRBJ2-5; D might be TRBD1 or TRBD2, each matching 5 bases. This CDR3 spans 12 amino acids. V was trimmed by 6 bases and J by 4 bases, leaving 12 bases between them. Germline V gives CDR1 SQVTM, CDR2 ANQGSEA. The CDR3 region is CSVGRGVETQYF. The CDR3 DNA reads TGCAGCGTCGGGCGAGGGGTAGAGACCCAGTACTTC.

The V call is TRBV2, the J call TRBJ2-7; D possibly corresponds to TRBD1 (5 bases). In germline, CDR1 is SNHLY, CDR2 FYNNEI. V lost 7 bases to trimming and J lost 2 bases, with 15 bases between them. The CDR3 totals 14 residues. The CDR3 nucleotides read TGTGCCAGCAAGCTAGAGACAGAAGCCTACGAGCAGTACTTC. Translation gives CASKLETEAYEQYF.

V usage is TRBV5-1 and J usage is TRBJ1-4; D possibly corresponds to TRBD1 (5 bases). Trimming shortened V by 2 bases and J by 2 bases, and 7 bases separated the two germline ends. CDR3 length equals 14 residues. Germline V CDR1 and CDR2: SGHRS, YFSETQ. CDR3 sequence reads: CASSFGATNEKLFF. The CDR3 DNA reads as TGCGCCAGCAGCTTTGGGGCCACTAATGAAAAACTGTTTTTT.

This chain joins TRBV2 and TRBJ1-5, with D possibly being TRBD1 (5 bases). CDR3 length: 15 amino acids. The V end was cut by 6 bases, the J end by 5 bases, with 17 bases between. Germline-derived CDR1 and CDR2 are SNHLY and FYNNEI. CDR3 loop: CASSNQGYRDQPQHF. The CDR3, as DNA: TGTGCCAGCAGCAACCAGGGTTATCGGGATCAGCCCCAGCATTTT.

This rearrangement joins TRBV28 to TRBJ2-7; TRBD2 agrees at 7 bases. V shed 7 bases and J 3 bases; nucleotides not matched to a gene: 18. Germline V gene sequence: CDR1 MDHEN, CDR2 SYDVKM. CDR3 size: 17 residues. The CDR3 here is CASMPPGRGRNDYEQYF. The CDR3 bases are TGTGCCAGCATGCCCCCAGGGCGGGGGAGAAATGACTACGAGCAGTACTTC. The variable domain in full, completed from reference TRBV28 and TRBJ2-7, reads DVKVTQSSRYLVKRTGEKVFLECVQDMDHENMFWYRQDPGLGLRLIYFSYDVKMKEKGDIPEGYSVSREKKERFSLILESASTNQTSMYLCASMPPGRGRNDYEQYFGPGTRLTVT.

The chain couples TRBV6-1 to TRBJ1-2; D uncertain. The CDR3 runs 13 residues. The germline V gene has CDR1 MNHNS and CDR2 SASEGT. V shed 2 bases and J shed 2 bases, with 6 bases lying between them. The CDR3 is CASSERKNYGYTF. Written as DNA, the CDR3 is TGTGCCAGCAGTGAACGGAAAAACTATGGCTACACCTTC.